These 6 T cell receptor beta chains share one sample of origin, sequenced in a study of cytomegalovirus exposure and HLA in healthy donors (dated by TCRdb to 2015 to 2018). The receptor library was made with the immunoSEQ multiplex PCR assay. A mixture of 60 forward primers for TCR Vbeta segments and 13 reverse primers for TCR Jbeta segments was used in the multiplex PCR. Drawn from immuneACCESS, this table holds only the in-frame rearrangements with V and J called that TCRdb kept. Clones are partly lost; checked studies trace under half to an unresolved V gene and leave the rest unexplained. The table for this sample lists 120,000 to 150,000 clones; about 80% of them were counted only once. The top ten constitute roughly 2.1% of the sample. The sequenced material came from PBMCs. The origin of the receptors is a middle-aged woman in good health and CMV-seronegative.

The chain employs TRBV25-1 and TRBJ1-2; D may be TRBD1 (6 bases). Germline V gene data show CDR1 as MGHDK and CDR2 as SYGVNS. Between the trimmed V and J ends, which lost 6 bases and 4 bases, there was a span of 12 bases. This CDR3 comprises 13 residues. DNA for the CDR3: TGTGCCAGCAGCCCCCCCAGGGGCTATGGCTACACCTTC. This codes for CASSPPRGYGYTF.

V is TRBV13 and J is TRBJ2-5, with 10 bases identical to TRBD1. Trimming took 2 bases from V and 5 from J; bases not matched to a gene: 5. The CDR3 totals 15 residues. Germline-derived CDR1 and CDR2 are PRHDT and FYEKMQ (reference sequence). This CDR3 is CASSLPGQGIETQYF. In DNA form, the CDR3 reads TGTGCCAGCAGCTTACCGGGACAGGGGATTGAGACCCAGTACTTC.

The chain couples TRBV19 to TRBJ2-7, with 7 bases matching TRBD1. Trimming cost V 4 bases and J 2 bases; bases outside gene matches: 5. CDR1 is LNHDA, CDR2 SQIVND, per germline (reference sequence). The CDR3 is made up of 14 amino acids. CDR3 residues: CASSSGTAPYEQYF. As DNA, the CDR3 is TGTGCCAGTAGTAGTGGGACAGCGCCCTACGAGCAGTACTTC.

The rearrangement joins TRBV9 to TRBJ2-1, with 7 bases lining up with TRBD1. The V and J ends lost 3 bases and 3 bases, in that order; junction bases with no gene match: 3. The CDR3 runs 14 residues. The V gene's germline CDR1 is SGDLS and CDR2 YYNGEE. CDR3 residues: CASSGDRFYNEQFF. CDR3 DNA: TGTGCCAGCAGCGGGGACAGATTCTACAATGAGCAGTTCTTC.

The gene calls are TRBV2 and TRBJ1-2; a weak D match, TRBD1 (5 bases). The CDR3 length is 13 residues. The V end lost 2 bases, the J end lost 8 bases, and 12 bases lay between the germline ends. The germline V gene has CDR1 SNHLY and CDR2 FYNNEI. The CDR3 DNA sequence: TGTGCCAGCAGTGAAACCGCGGGGGGGGGCTACACCTTC. Protein sequence: CASSETAGGGYTF.

In its sample, this clone was seen once. The chain is built from TRBV28 and TRBJ2-2; 8 positions match TRBD1. Germline V gives CDR1 MDHEN, CDR2 SYDVKM. The CDR3 is made up of 15 amino acids. V lost 8 bases and J lost 4; bases outside the gene matches: 9. As DNA, the CDR3 is TGTGCCAGCTGTCCCAGGGGGCGAGGCACCGGGGAGCTGTTTTTT. Protein product: CASCPRGRGTGELFF. Supplemented by reference TRBV28 and TRBJ2-2, the full variable domain reads DVKVTQSSRYLVKRTGEKVFLECVQDMDHENMFWYRQDPGLGLRLIYFSYDVKMKEKGDIPEGYSVSREKKERFSLILESASTNQTSMYLCASCPRGRGTGELFFGEGSRLTVL.